This paragraph reports one T cell receptor (beta chain). Per the authors' pipeline: Nucleated cell counts were estimated from reference gene primer amplification. Measured with immunoSEQ multiplex PCR; TCRdb has only the in-frame clones, and not every one. Clonal size and the V and J genes are those of that table, whereas D and trimming came from the DNA. This table holds around 200,000 clones, roughly 88% found once. This sample is part of a study of blood T cell repertoires in COVID-19. For the study at large: COVID-19 samples collected from the United States, Italy and Spain covered acute and convalescent phases. PBMCs, B-cell-depleted T cells, or T cells were the source of the cDNA or gDNA that made up the material.

This CDR3 is built from 16 residues. Trimming cost V 5 bases and J 8 bases; bases outside gene matches: 8. The V gene's germline CDR1 is SNHLY and CDR2 FYNNEI. The rearrangement uses TRBV2 and TRBJ2-1; 14 positions match TRBD2. What was sequenced was peripheral blood. This sequence was found in an elderly woman with acute or convalescent COVID-19. CDR3 residues: CASSYGLAGGDDEQFF. CDR3 nucleotide sequence: TGTGCCAGCAGTTACGGACTAGCGGGGGGTGACGATGAGCAGTTCTTC.